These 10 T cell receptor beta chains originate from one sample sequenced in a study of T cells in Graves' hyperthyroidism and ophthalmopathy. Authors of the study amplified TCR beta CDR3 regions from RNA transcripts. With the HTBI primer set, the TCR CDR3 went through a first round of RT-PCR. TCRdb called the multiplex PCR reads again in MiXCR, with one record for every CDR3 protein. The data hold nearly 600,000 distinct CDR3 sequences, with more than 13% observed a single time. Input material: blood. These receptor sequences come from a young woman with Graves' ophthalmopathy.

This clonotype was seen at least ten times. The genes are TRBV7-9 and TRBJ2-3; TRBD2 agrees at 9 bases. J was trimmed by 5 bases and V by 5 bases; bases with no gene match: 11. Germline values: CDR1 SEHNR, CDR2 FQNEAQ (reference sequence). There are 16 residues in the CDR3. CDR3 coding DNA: TGTGCCAGCAGCCTTAGCGGGAGCCCCACCCAAGATACGCAGTATTTT. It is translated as CASSLSGSPTQDTQYF. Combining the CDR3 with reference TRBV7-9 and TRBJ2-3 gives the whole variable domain DTGVSQNPRHKITKRGQNVTFRCDPISEHNRLYWYRQTLGQGPEFLTYFQNEAQLEKSRLLSDRFSAERPKGSFSTLEIQRTEQGDSAMYLCASSLSGSPTQDTQYFGPGTRLTVL.

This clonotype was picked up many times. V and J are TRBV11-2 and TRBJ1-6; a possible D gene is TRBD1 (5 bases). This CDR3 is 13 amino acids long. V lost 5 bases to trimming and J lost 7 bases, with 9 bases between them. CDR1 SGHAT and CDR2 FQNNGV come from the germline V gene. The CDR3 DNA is TGTGCCAGCAGCCCAGGGAACAATTCACCCCTCCACTTT. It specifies CASSPGNNSPLHF.

The CDR3 DNA sequence: TGCAGTGCTAGAGAGCTAGCGGGCACAGATACGCAGTATTTT. Residues: CSARELAGTDTQYF. This sequence joins TRBV20-1 and TRBJ2-3; 7 bases map to TRBD2. This CDR3 comprises 14 residues. In germline, CDR1 is DFQATT, CDR2 SNEGSKA (reference sequence). The V and J ends lost 0 bases and 1 base, in that order; junction bases with no gene match: 1.

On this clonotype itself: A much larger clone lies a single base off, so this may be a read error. The CDR3 reads CASAQEISTYNEQYF. The DNA for the CDR3 is TGTGCCAGCGCCCAGGAGATTAGTACCTACAATGAGCAGTACTTC. The gene calls are TRBV6-2 or TRBV6-3 and TRBJ2-1; no clear D. The J call may be wrong; the DNA end is better matched by TRBJ2-7. CDR1 and CDR2 (germline): MNHEY, SVGEGT. This CDR3 spans 15 amino acids.

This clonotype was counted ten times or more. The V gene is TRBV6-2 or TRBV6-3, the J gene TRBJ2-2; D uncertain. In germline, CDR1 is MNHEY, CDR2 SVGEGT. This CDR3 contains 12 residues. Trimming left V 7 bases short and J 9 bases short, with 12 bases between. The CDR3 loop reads CASTHRSWELFF. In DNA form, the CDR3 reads TGTGCCAGCACCCATCGTTCCTGGGAGCTGTTTTTT.

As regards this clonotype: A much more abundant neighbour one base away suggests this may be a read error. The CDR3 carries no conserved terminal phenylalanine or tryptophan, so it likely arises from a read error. In nucleotides, the CDR3 is TGCAGCGTTGAGACTCCCACAGGAAAACCCTACGAGCAGTACCTC. It yields the protein CSVETPTGKPYEQYL. The chain has TRBV29-1 and TRBJ2-7, with D tentatively TRBD1 (5 bases). V lost 3 bases and J lost 2, with 17 bases in between. CDR1 is SQVTM and CDR2 is ANQGSEA in the germline V gene. The CDR3 is 15 amino acids.

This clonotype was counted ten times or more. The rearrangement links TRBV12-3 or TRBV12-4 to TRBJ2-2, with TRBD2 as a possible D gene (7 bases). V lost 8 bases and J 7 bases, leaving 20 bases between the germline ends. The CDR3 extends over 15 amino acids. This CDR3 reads CASGIGVGGRGELFF. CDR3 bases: TGTGCCAGCGGAATAGGGGTCGGGGGGCGCGGGGAGCTGTTTTTT.

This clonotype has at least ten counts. CDR3 bases: TGTGCCACCAGTCGACTAGAAGGTCCAGATACGCAGTATTTT. Amino acids: CATSRLEGPDTQYF. The V and J genes are TRBV24-1 and TRBJ2-3; a weak D match, TRBD2 (6 bases). V was shortened by 6 bases and J by 4 bases, with 13 bases between the two germline ends. Germline CDR1 is KGHDR and CDR2 is SFDVKD. The CDR3 totals 14 residues.

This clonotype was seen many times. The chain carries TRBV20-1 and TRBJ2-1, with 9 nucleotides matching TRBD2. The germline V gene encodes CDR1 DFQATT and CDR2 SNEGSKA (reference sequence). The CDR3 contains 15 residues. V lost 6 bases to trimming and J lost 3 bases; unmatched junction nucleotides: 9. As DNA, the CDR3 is TGCAGTGCAAGGCCCGGGACTAGCTTCTACAATGAGCAGTTCTTC. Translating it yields CSARPGTSFYNEQFF.

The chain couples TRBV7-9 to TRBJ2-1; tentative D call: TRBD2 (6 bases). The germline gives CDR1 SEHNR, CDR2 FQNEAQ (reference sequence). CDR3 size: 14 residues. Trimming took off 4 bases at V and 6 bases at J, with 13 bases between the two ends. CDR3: CASSWAGTANEQFF. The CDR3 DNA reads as TGTGCCAGCAGCTGGGCCGGGACTGCCAATGAGCAGTTCTTC.